These T cell receptor beta chains were read from a single sample in a study of response to subunit inactivated influenza vaccine. TCRdb re-called the RT-PCR reads with MiXCR, one entry per CDR3 protein. There are 650,000 to 800,000 distinct CDR3 sequences in the sample; approximately 15% occur only once, and 6.5% to 8.5% lies in the top ten. The sequencing here drew on PBMCs from blood, taken about 14 days before vaccination. Source of these receptors: a man aged 45-65 years who received an inactivated influenza vaccine. The CDR3 runs from the conserved cysteine through the conserved F or W. The D gene is left open where the match is weak. Clone size is shown for a subset of rows, as once, few, many or a class of expanded clone.

V gene: TRBV3-1
J gene: TRBJ2-3
D gene: .
clone size: .
CDR3 protein: CTSSFPGRLLLRRDTQYF
CDR3 DNA: TGTACCAGCAGTTTCCCTGGACGCCTCTTGTTAAGGCGAGATACGCAGTATTTT

V gene: TRBV27
J gene: TRBJ1-5
D gene: .
clone size: few
CDR3 protein: CASSSAGMTSNQPQHF
CDR3 DNA: TGTGCCAGCAGCTCGGCCGGGATGACTAGCAATCAGCCCCAGCATTTT

V gene: TRBV12-3/TRBV12-4
J gene: TRBJ2-7
D gene: .
clone size: few
CDR3 protein: CASSWGRSSYEQYF
CDR3 DNA: TGTGCCAGCAGTTGGGGCAGGAGCTCCTACGAGCAGTACTTC

V gene: TRBV4-3
J gene: TRBJ1-5
D gene: .
clone size: .
CDR3 protein: CASSQDSTRNQPQHF
CDR3 DNA: TGCGCCAGCAGCCAAGATAGCACGAGAAATCAGCCCCAGCATTTT

V gene: TRBV3-1
J gene: TRBJ2-7
D gene: .
clone size: few
CDR3 protein: CASTSGVGEQYF
CDR3 DNA: TGTGCCAGCACCTCAGGGGTAGGCGAGCAGTACTTC

V gene: TRBV15
J gene: TRBJ2-1
D gene: TRBD2
clone size: .
CDR3 protein: CASSHRASGLDEQFF
CDR3 DNA: TGTGCCTCTTCTCACAGGGCTAGCGGGCTGGATGAGCAGTTCTTC

V gene: TRBV5-1
J gene: TRBJ2-7
D gene: .
clone size: few
CDR3 protein: CASSSLEGTYEQYF
CDR3 DNA: TGCGCCAGCAGCTCCCTAGAGGGAACCTACGAGCAGTACTTC

V gene: TRBV13
J gene: TRBJ1-3
D gene: .
clone size: .
CDR3 protein: CASSSPPRSTGNTIYF
CDR3 DNA: TGTGCCAGCAGCTCCCCCCCGCGCAGCACTGGAAACACCATATATTTT

V gene: TRBV5-6
J gene: TRBJ2-5
D gene: TRBD2
clone size: .
CDR3 protein: CASSWRLAVQETQYF
CDR3 DNA: TGTGCCAGCAGCTGGAGACTAGCGGTCCAAGAGACCCAGTACTTC

V gene: TRBV12-3/TRBV12-4
J gene: TRBJ2-2
D gene: TRBD1
clone size: .
CDR3 protein: CASSRDRGSGELFF
CDR3 DNA: TGTGCCAGCAGCAGGGACAGGGGCTCCGGGGAGCTGTTTTTT

V gene: TRBV20-1
J gene: TRBJ2-1
D gene: .
clone size: .
CDR3 protein: CSASQQQDEQFF
CDR3 DNA: TGCAGTGCTAGTCAACAGCAGGATGAGCAGTTCTTC

V gene: TRBV6-2/TRBV6-3
J gene: TRBJ2-1
D gene: TRBD2
clone size: few
CDR3 protein: CASNPSRMVAGASKSYNEQFF
CDR3 DNA: TGTGCCAGCAACCCCAGTCGGATGGTAGCGGGGGCCTCAAAATCCTACAATGAGCAGTTCTTC

V gene: TRBV30
J gene: TRBJ2-5
D gene: TRBD2
clone size: .
CDR3 protein: CAWNAGGPETQYF
CDR3 DNA: TGTGCCTGGAATGCGGGGGGGCCCGAGACCCAGTACTTC

V gene: TRBV10-3
J gene: TRBJ1-5
D gene: .
clone size: .
CDR3 protein: CAISESPGRYSNQPQHF
CDR3 DNA: TGTGCCATCAGTGAGTCGCCAGGGCGGTATAGCAATCAGCCCCAGCATTTT

V gene: TRBV20-1
J gene: TRBJ2-5
D gene: .
clone size: few
CDR3 protein: CSATSGTEETQYF
CDR3 DNA: TGCAGTGCTACCTCCGGGACTGAAGAGACCCAGTACTTC

V gene: TRBV4-2
J gene: TRBJ2-5
D gene: .
clone size: few
CDR3 protein: CASSQSLAAGEETQYF
CDR3 DNA: TGTGCCAGCAGCCAATCCCTAGCGGCAGGGGAAGAGACCCAGTACTTC

V gene: TRBV14
J gene: TRBJ2-1
D gene: .
clone size: .
CDR3 protein: CASSQFLDEQFF
CDR3 DNA: TGTGCCAGCAGCCAATTTTTGGATGAGCAGTTCTTC

V gene: TRBV6-2/TRBV6-3
J gene: TRBJ2-7
D gene: TRBD2
clone size: few
CDR3 protein: CASTEREWSYEQYF
CDR3 DNA: TGTGCCAGCACTGAGCGGGAGTGGTCCTACGAGCAGTACTTC

V gene: TRBV18
J gene: TRBJ2-5
D gene: .
clone size: .
CDR3 protein: CASSPNRETQYF
CDR3 DNA: TGTGCCAGCTCACCCAACCGGGAGACCCAGTACTTC

V gene: TRBV7-8
J gene: TRBJ2-5
D gene: .
clone size: few
CDR3 protein: CASSLGVHGETQYF
CDR3 DNA: TGTGCCAGCAGCTTAGGCGTCCACGGCGAGACCCAGTACTTC

V gene: TRBV20-1
J gene: TRBJ1-2
D gene: TRBD1
clone size: .
CDR3 protein: CSASVRDRTYGYTF
CDR3 DNA: TGCAGTGCTAGTGTCCGGGACAGGACGTATGGCTACACCTTC

V gene: TRBV7-8
J gene: TRBJ2-6
D gene: .
clone size: few
CDR3 protein: CASSPHRMGAGANVLTF
CDR3 DNA: TGTGCCAGCAGCCCCCATCGTATGGGGGCAGGGGCCAACGTCCTGACTTTC

V gene: TRBV20-1
J gene: TRBJ2-5
D gene: TRBD2
clone size: .
CDR3 protein: CSASLAGGQETQYF
CDR3 DNA: TGCAGTGCTAGTTTAGCGGGGGGACAAGAGACCCAGTACTTC